This is a list of T cell receptor beta chains from one sample in a study of blood T cell repertoires in COVID-19. Profiling relied on immunoSEQ multiplex PCR, and the TCRdb table lists in-frame clones only, not all of them. The sample consists of under 95,000 clones, almost 85% of them appearing once. Material: peripheral blood. These receptors were taken from a man in his fifties or sixties with COVID-19, enrolled during active disease. CDR3s include the opening cysteine and the closing phenylalanine or tryptophan. Fields, in order: clone size, V gene, CDR3 protein. Expanded clones get a size class; other rows say once, few or many, or leave the size out.

clone size: -; V gene: TRBV25-1; CDR3 protein: CASSPRTGGPRNYEQYF
clone size: -; V gene: TRBV15; CDR3 protein: CATSRERAAGNYGYTF
clone size: medium-sized; V gene: TRBV19; CDR3 protein: CATGGVGEQYF
clone size: -; V gene: TRBV15; CDR3 protein: CATSRATDRVQTQYF
clone size: -; V gene: TRBV2; CDR3 protein: CASLGTGGTPLHF
clone size: -; V gene: TRBV2; CDR3 protein: CASSEARGETQYF
clone size: -; V gene: TRBV5-4; CDR3 protein: CASSSSPGGSKNIQYF
clone size: -; V gene: TRBV6-5; CDR3 protein: CASRISTATRPQHF
clone size: -; V gene: TRBV3-1/TRBV3-2; CDR3 protein: CASSQDSVSSGNTIYF
clone size: -; V gene: TRBV30; CDR3 protein: CAWSVWTGENQPQHF